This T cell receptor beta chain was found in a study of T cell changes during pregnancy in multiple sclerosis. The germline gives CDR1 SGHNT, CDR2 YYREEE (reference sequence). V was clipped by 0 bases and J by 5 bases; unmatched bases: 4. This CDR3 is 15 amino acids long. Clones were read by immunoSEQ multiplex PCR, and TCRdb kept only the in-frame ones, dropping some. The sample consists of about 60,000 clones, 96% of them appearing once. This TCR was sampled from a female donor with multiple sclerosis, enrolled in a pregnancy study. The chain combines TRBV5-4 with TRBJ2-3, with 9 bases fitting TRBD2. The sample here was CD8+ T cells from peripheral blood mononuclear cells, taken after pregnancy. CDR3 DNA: TGTGCCAGCAGCTTGGAAGCGGGAGGAAGAGATACGCAGTATTTT. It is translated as CASSLEAGGRDTQYF.